This T cell receptor (beta chain) emerged from a study of T cells in localized non-small cell lung cancer (TCRdb year 2020). For context, the study as a whole: Comparing tumors with uninvolved tumor-adjacent lungs, the study looked at the T cell repertoires of 220 or so patients with early-stage NSCLC. The cohort was made up of some 240 treatment-naive NSCLC patients whose localized lung tumors had been resected. NSCLC patients had a mean age of approximately 70 years, and more than 120 were male and nearly 110 female. The research as a whole found: Higher T cell density in blood was associated with longer overall survival, whereas higher clonality in adjacent lung was associated with shorter survival. A median of about 53 of the top 100 tumor clones were detected in paired uninvolved adjacent lung, and around 30 of these tumor clones were also found among the top 100 clones of the paired uninvolved adjacent lung. Because multi-region sequencing of the tumors was not done, intratumor heterogeneity could not be ruled out. Uninvolved tumor-adjacent lung showed the highest T cell clonality, higher than tumor, which suggests more focused antigenic responses in the adjacent lung. Since the design was exploratory, TCR variables were selected using unadjusted p-values with no false-discovery rate correction.

Of note for this clone: It lacks a known antigen. Base quality data are lacking; no much larger clone is found one base away.

TCR beta CDR3 regions were sequenced from DNA using the immunoSEQ Assay. In the authors' own workflow: T cell density was computed as TCR beta template counts normalized to usable DNA estimated by amplifying housekeeping genes. Using the preseqR package, richness was estimated by extrapolating to 120,000 templates for tissue samples and 400,000 templates for PBMC samples. Clonality was defined by subtracting Pielou's evenness from one. Differential abundance testing on productive amino-acid clonotypes, with a minimum total count of 5 and an alpha of 0.1, was used to identify tissue-enriched TCRs. The Jaccard Index and the Morisita Overlap Index were used to quantify repertoire overlap between compartments. GLIPH grouped TCR beta CDR3s together with public tetramer-defined viral CDR3s, and a viral motif had to include at least three viral sequences and show V-gene enrichment. TCRdb holds this immuneACCESS table with in-frame rearrangements only. Some clones are missing; in checked studies, unresolved V genes explain under half, and the rest has no known cause. D and trimming were read from the DNA, whereas the V and J calls and clone size are those reported in that table. Recorded for this sample are about 9,600 clones; less than 95% of them occurred a single time. The top ten clones comprise roughly 16% of the sample.

CDR1 SGHTA and CDR2 FQGTGA were looked up in the germline V gene. The CDR3 sequence holds 13 residues, the cysteine and phenylalanine included. Only CDR3 DNA remains: 39 bases, in frame from the first base. V is reduced by 3 bases and J by 6 bases, leaving a spacing of 8 bases between them. At diagnosis, tumor, uninvolved tumor-adjacent lung and peripheral blood were collected and then preserved as a mix of FFPE and fresh-frozen material. For TCR repertoire profiling, the blood samples were analyzed as peripheral blood mononuclear cells. The source of this sequence is a male donor older than 55 with stage III squamous cell lung carcinoma. The sequence is built from TRBV7-3 and TRBJ2-2, and possibly TRBD1, on 5 matching bases. The source was peripheral blood, collected before any cancer treatment. The CDR3 loop reads CASSFGHPGELFF. The sequence in DNA is TGTGCCAGCAGCTTCGGACACCCCGGGGAGCTGTTTTTT.